The 20 T cell receptor beta chains in this list originate from one sample, sequenced in a study of T cells in Graves' hyperthyroidism and ophthalmopathy. RNA transcripts yielded amplified TCR beta CDR3 regions. With the HTBI primer set, the TCR CDR3 went through a first round of RT-PCR. A single record per CDR3 protein comes from TCRdb applying MiXCR to the multiplex PCR reads. The data hold a few hundred thousand distinct CDR3 sequences, with approximately 15% observed a single time. Sample: blood. Receptors originate from a woman younger than 30 with Graves' hyperthyroidism.

This clonotype was counted only a few times. This chain joins TRBV6-2 or TRBV6-3 and TRBJ1-5, with D maybe TRBD1 (6 bases). CDR3 length: 15 amino acids. With 6 bases removed from V and 5 bases from J, the gap between germline ends came to 17 bases. Germline lookup yields CDR1 MNHEY and CDR2 SVGEGT. CDR3 sequence: CASSPAGGVYQPQHF. Written as DNA, the CDR3 is TGTGCCAGCAGCCCCGCGGGGGGCGTCTATCAGCCCCAGCATTTT.

This clonotype has ten or more counts. V is TRBV20-1 and J is TRBJ2-1, with D perhaps matching TRBD1 (6 bases). CDR3 size: 15 residues. CDR1 DFQATT and CDR2 SNEGSKA come from the germline V gene (reference sequence). The V end lost 3 bases, the J end lost 7 bases, and 19 bases lay between the germline ends. CDR3 region: CSASRVAGVRNEQFF. DNA of the CDR3: TGCAGTGCTAGCCGCGTGGCAGGGGTCAGGAATGAGCAGTTCTTC.

This clonotype has a count of ten or more. The chain employs TRBV11-2 and TRBJ2-3, with no clear D. The CDR3 covers 17 residues. Germline lookup yields CDR1 SGHAT and CDR2 FQNNGV. Trimming pared 4 bases from V and 0 bases from J, leaving 17 bases between. CDR3 sequence (DNA): TGTGCCAGCAGCTCCCCGTCGGTCGCGACTAGCACAGATACGCAGTATTTT. Its protein product is CASSSPSVATSTDTQYF.

This clonotype was observed many times. The genes are TRBV12-3 or TRBV12-4 and TRBJ2-1; TRBD1 might be the D (7 bases). V was cut by 3 bases and J by 7 bases, with 16 bases left in between. This CDR3 is built from 15 residues. DNA of the CDR3: TGTGCCAGCAGTTTTTCGAGTCCAGGGGGGAATGAGCAGTTCTTC. This sequence encodes CASSFSSPGGNEQFF.

In its sample, this clonotype was seen many times. This chain uses TRBV5-8 with TRBJ2-7, with 8 positions matching TRBD1. J was trimmed by 3 bases and V by 5 bases; bases with no gene match: 10. Germline CDR1 reads SGHTS; CDR2 reads YDEGEE. This CDR3 is 15 amino acids long. The CDR3 region has the DNA TGTGCCAGCAGGAGGGGACAGGAGGTTATCTACGAGCAGTACTTC. Translating gives CASRRGQEVIYEQYF.

The chain employs TRBV7-9 and TRBJ2-1; no definite D call. The germline gives CDR1 SEHNR, CDR2 FQNEAQ (reference sequence). The CDR3 runs 12 residues. Trimming took 3 bases from V and 4 from J, leaving 4 bases between them. This CDR3 reads CASSFKYNEQFF. The CDR3 DNA reads as TGTGCCAGCAGCTTCAAATACAATGAGCAGTTCTTC.

The chain has TRBV25-1 and TRBJ2-1; 12 positions match TRBD2. The J segment lost 8 bases and the V segment lost 0 bases, leaving 17 bases of the junction unmatched. In germline, CDR1 is MGHDK, CDR2 SYGVNS. The CDR3 spans 20 residues. CDR3 loop: CASSEYTRALAGGPLDEQFF. CDR3 coding DNA: TGTGCCAGCAGTGAATATACTAGAGCACTAGCGGGGGGCCCCCTGGATGAGCAGTTCTTC.

The table lists this clonotype with many counts. The J gene is TRBJ2-1, the V gene TRBV11-3; D is undetermined. The CDR3 runs 13 residues. CDR1 is SGHNT and CDR2 is YENEEA in the germline V gene. V lost 3 bases to trimming and J lost 7 bases, with 10 bases between them. The CDR3 nucleotides read TGTGCCAGCAGCTTGATGGAGAAAAATGAGCAGTTCTTC. It specifies CASSLMEKNEQFF.

A few counts support this clonotype. Germline and junction disagree at one end, which may indicate a read error. The V gene is TRBV10-3, the J gene TRBJ1-3, with unresolved D. This CDR3 spans 13 amino acids. CDR1 and CDR2 from the germline V gene are ENHRY and SYGVKD. CDR3 sequence: CAITEFSGNTIYF. The CDR3 DNA reads as TGTGCCATCACTGAGTTTTCTGGAAACACCATATATTTT.

The CDR3 loop is CSETQGDLYNSPLHF. In DNA, the CDR3 is TGCAGCGAAACACAGGGTGACCTTTATAATTCACCCCTCCACTTT. The rearrangement links TRBV29-1 to TRBJ1-6, with D possibly being TRBD1 (6 bases). V lost 7 bases to trimming and J lost 4 bases, with 17 bases between them. The length of the CDR3 is 15 residues. CDR1 is SQVTM and CDR2 is ANQGSEA in the germline V gene.

In this sample, this clonotype turned up many times. The chain recombines TRBV12-3 or TRBV12-4 with TRBJ1-2; no firm D call. V was cut by 5 bases and J by 6 bases, with 19 bases left in between. The CDR3 is made up of 15 amino acids. CDR3 coding DNA: TGTGCCAGCAGTGTCCGTCGGGCCCTCGAGGATGGCTACACCTTC. This codes for CASSVRRALEDGYTF.

This clonotype has ten or more counts. V is TRBV28 and J is TRBJ1-6, with D perhaps TRBD1 (6 bases). This CDR3 has 14 residues. Trimming left V 4 bases short and J 6 bases short, with 10 bases between. Germline V CDR1 and CDR2: MDHEN, SYDVKM. The CDR3 nucleotides read TGTGCCAGCAGTTGGGGGCAGCTTAATTCACCCCTCCACTTT. Translated: CASSWGQLNSPLHF.

Ten or more counts support this clonotype. The gene calls are TRBV12-3 or TRBV12-4 and TRBJ1-5; no clear D. With 7 bases removed from V and 3 bases from J, the gap between germline ends came to 16 bases. The CDR3 is 15 residues long. CDR3 sequence (DNA): TGTGCCAGCATTCCTGGCCGGGCCTTCAATCAGCCCCAGCATTTT. Translated: CASIPGRAFNQPQHF.

This clonotype was detected only a few times. J is TRBJ1-1 and V is TRBV29-1, with TRBD1 as a possible D gene (6 bases). Between the trimmed V and J ends, which lost 7 bases and 5 bases, there was a span of 17 bases. This CDR3 comprises 13 residues. From germline, CDR1 is SQVTM and CDR2 ANQGSEA. The CDR3 sequence: CSALGGGETEAFF. The CDR3, as DNA: TGCAGCGCCTTGGGAGGGGGGGAGACTGAAGCTTTCTTT.

This chain links TRBV20-1 with TRBJ1-3; D is undetermined. The CDR3 sequence is 16 residues long. Per germline, CDR1 DFQATT and CDR2 SNEGSKA (reference sequence). Trimming stripped 3 bases from V and 2 bases from J, with 17 bases between. The CDR3 sequence is CSASLFGPITGNTIYF. The CDR3 DNA reads as TGCAGTGCTAGTTTATTTGGCCCGATAACTGGAAACACCATATATTTT.

This clonotype occurred many times. CDR3 region: CASSDVGRGETQYF. In DNA, the CDR3 is TGTGCCAGCAGTGACGTCGGGAGGGGAGAGACCCAGTACTTC. The chain is built from TRBV28 and TRBJ2-5; 8 bases are shared with TRBD2. The CDR3 totals 14 residues. The V and J ends lost 5 bases and 4 bases, in that order; junction bases with no gene match: 6. Germline V lookup: CDR1 MDHEN, CDR2 SYDVKM.

This clonotype was counted at least ten times. The J gene is TRBJ2-6, the V gene TRBV29-1, with unresolved D. Germline values: CDR1 SQVTM, CDR2 ANQGSEA. CDR3 length equals 15 residues. The V and J ends lost 4 bases and 2 bases respectively, with 12 bases between them. This CDR3 is CSVGVLGTGANVLTF. DNA of the CDR3: TGCAGCGTTGGTGTCCTGGGGACTGGGGCCAACGTCCTGACTTTC.

J is TRBJ2-2 and V is TRBV24-1; D may be TRBD1 or TRBD2 (5 bases each). Germline values: CDR1 KGHDR, CDR2 SFDVKD. V was clipped by 6 bases and J by 2 bases, with 9 bases between them. This CDR3 spans 14 amino acids. In DNA, the CDR3 is TGTGCCACCAGTATACGGGGCAACACCGGGGAGCTGTTTTTT. It specifies CATSIRGNTGELFF.

The sample holds many counts of this clonotype. The V and J genes are TRBV2 and TRBJ2-7, with TRBD1 identical over 10 bases. The CDR3 length is 16 residues. In germline, CDR1 is SNHLY, CDR2 FYNNEI. The V and J ends lost 10 bases and 5 bases, in that order; junction bases with no gene match: 17. Here the CDR3 reads CATTGGRTGGTHEQYF. The CDR3 DNA follows: TGTGCCACCACGGGAGGTAGGACAGGGGGAACCCACGAGCAGTACTTC.

This clonotype was seen a few times. The chain carries TRBV25-1 and TRBJ1-2; D possibly corresponds to TRBD1 (6 bases). Germline V gives CDR1 MGHDK, CDR2 SYGVNS. Trimming shortened V by 4 bases and J by 5 bases, and 14 bases separated the two germline ends. There are 14 residues in the CDR3. In DNA, the CDR3 is TGTGCCAGCAGTGGTGGACAGCTCCTATATGGCTACACCTTC. Its protein product is CASSGGQLLYGYTF.